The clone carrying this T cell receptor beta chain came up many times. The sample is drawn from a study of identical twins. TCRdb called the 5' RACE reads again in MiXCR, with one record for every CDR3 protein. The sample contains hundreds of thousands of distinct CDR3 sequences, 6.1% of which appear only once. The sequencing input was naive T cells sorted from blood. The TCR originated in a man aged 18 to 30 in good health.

The CDR3 here is CSARGPAYNEQFF. CDR3 DNA sequence: TGCAGTGCTAGAGGGCCGGCCTACAATGAGCAGTTCTTC. V gene TRBV20-1 combines with J gene TRBJ2-1; D is unresolved. The CDR3 totals 13 residues. Trimming stripped 1 base from V and 2 bases from J, with 6 bases between. From germline, CDR1 is DFQATT and CDR2 SNEGSKA (reference sequence).